This TCR beta chain appears in the sequencing data of a study of blood T cell repertoires in COVID-19. Method: immunoSEQ multiplex PCR; TCRdb's copy keeps in-frame clones and lacks some. The sample has 340,000 or so clones, approximately 83% seen once. This clone was picked up a small number of times. The CDR3 length is 15 residues. V lost 0 bases and J 5 bases, leaving 12 bases between the germline ends. Germline values: CDR1 SGHDT, CDR2 YYEEEE. Sequencing was carried out using PBMCs or T cells enriched from blood (not recorded which). The gene calls are TRBV5-6 and TRBJ1-5, with a weak D call TRBD1 (5 bases). This receptor was taken from a woman between 40 and 55 years old with acute COVID-19. CDR3 sequence reads: CASSLGQSLYQPQHF. The CDR3, as DNA: TGTGCCAGCAGCTTGGGACAGTCCTTATATCAGCCCCAGCATTTT.